The 18 T cell receptor beta chains reported below all come from one sample, sequenced in a study of blood T cell repertoires in COVID-19. Assay: immunoSEQ multiplex PCR; the TCRdb copy retains only in-frame clones and omits some. The data contain roughly 200,000 clones, roughly 94% of them singletons. The sample taken for sequencing was peripheral blood. These receptors were obtained from a man aged 30-40 years with COVID-19, enrolled during active disease.

Only one count was recorded for this clone. J is TRBJ1-5 and V is TRBV7-6; 8 bases fit TRBD1. The CDR3 extends over 14 amino acids. V gave up 8 bases and J gave up 5 bases; unmatched junction bases: 8. In germline, CDR1 is SGHVS, CDR2 FNYEAQ. The CDR3 here is CASAWGDRYQPQHF. CDR3 DNA: TGTGCCAGCGCCTGGGGGGACAGGTATCAGCCCCAGCATTTT.

The chain links TRBV9 to TRBJ2-1; the match to TRBD1 covers 10 bases. This CDR3 spans 16 amino acids. After removal of 4 bases from V and 1 base from J, the junction contained 5 bases not matched to a gene. Per the germline V gene, CDR1 is SGDLS and CDR2 is YYNGEE. The chain's CDR3 is CASSILDRGSYNEQFF. In DNA, the CDR3 is TGTGCCAGCAGCATCCTGGACAGGGGGTCCTACAATGAGCAGTTCTTC.

The chain links TRBV6-1 to TRBJ1-6, with D uncertain. The germline V gene encodes CDR1 MNHNS and CDR2 SASEGT. CDR3 length: 15 amino acids. Trimming shortened V by 0 bases and J by 6 bases, and 9 bases separated the two germline ends. CDR3 protein: CASSEASTANSPLHF. CDR3 DNA: TGTGCCAGCAGTGAAGCTTCCACAGCTAATTCACCCCTCCACTTT.

The V call is TRBV15, the J call TRBJ1-6; no definite D call. Trimming took off 7 bases at V and 6 bases at J, with 16 bases between the two ends. This CDR3 is 15 amino acids long. The germline V gene has CDR1 LNHNV and CDR2 YYDKDF (reference sequence). The DNA for the CDR3 is TGTGCCACCACACACCTTGGCGGCCTTAATTCACCCCTCCACTTT. Encoded protein: CATTHLGGLNSPLHF.

V and J are TRBV6-5 and TRBJ1-3, with D maybe TRBD1 (6 bases). Germline CDR1 reads MNHEY; CDR2 reads SVGAGI. The CDR3 totals 14 residues. V was trimmed by 2 bases and J by 6 bases, leaving 11 bases between them. CDR3 sequence reads: CASSYQGLENTIYF. The CDR3 DNA sequence: TGTGCCAGCAGTTACCAGGGGCTTGAAAACACCATATATTTT.

The CDR3 sequence: CASSDKQGDWNEQFF. The CDR3 DNA is TGTGCCAGCAGTGACAAACAGGGGGATTGGAATGAGCAGTTCTTC. This chain connects TRBV6-1 to TRBJ2-1; 8 positions agree with TRBD1. Trimming at V came to 3 bases and at J to 7 bases, leaving 8 bases not matched to a gene. CDR3 length: 15 residues. Germline V gene data show CDR1 as MNHNS and CDR2 as SASEGT.

The genes are TRBV6-5 and TRBJ1-1, with D unresolved. V was shortened by 5 bases and J by 0 bases, with 10 bases between the two germline ends. This CDR3 region has 14 residues. The germline V gene has CDR1 MNHEY and CDR2 SVGAGI. The CDR3 sequence: CASSLFYLNTEAFF. CDR3 DNA: TGTGCCAGCAGTCTCTTTTATCTGAACACTGAAGCTTTCTTT.

This sequence joins TRBV5-1 and TRBJ2-3, with 9 bases lining up with TRBD1. V dropped 5 bases and J dropped 9; count of bases not matched to a gene: 13. Germline CDR1 is SGHRS and CDR2 is YFSETQ. CDR3 length equals 15 residues. CDR3 region: CASSSGTGTPSTQYF. CDR3 DNA: TGCGCCAGCAGTTCCGGGACAGGGACGCCTTCAACGCAGTATTTT.

This sequence joins TRBV15 and TRBJ1-5; the D gene is possibly TRBD1 (6 bases). This CDR3 spans 17 amino acids. V was clipped by 0 bases and J by 4 bases, with 16 bases between them. Germline V CDR1 and CDR2: LNHNV, YYDKDF (reference sequence). CDR3 residues: CATSRDYGAGTNQPQHF. The CDR3 region has the DNA TGTGCCACCAGCAGAGATTACGGAGCAGGGACAAATCAGCCCCAGCATTTT.

The CDR3 coding sequence is TGTGCCACCAGCAGAGAGGGCAGGACTAACTATGGCTACACCTTC. This translates into CATSREGRTNYGYTF. The V and J genes are TRBV15 and TRBJ1-2; D is ambiguous. The germline CDR1 and CDR2 sequences are LNHNV and YYDKDF (reference sequence). The CDR3 is made up of 15 amino acids. Trimming left V 0 bases short and J 0 bases short, with 8 bases between.

The V gene is TRBV5-5, the J gene TRBJ2-5, with D perhaps matching TRBD1 (5 bases). CDR3 length: 16 amino acids. Germline lookup yields CDR1 SGHKS and CDR2 YYEKEE (reference sequence). V was clipped by 4 bases and J by 1 base, with 17 bases between them. CDR3: CASSLLGGAVQETQYF. CDR3 nucleotides: TGTGCCAGCAGCCTGCTTGGTGGGGCAGTCCAAGAGACCCAGTACTTC. The full variable domain, its missing parts supplied by reference TRBV5-5 and TRBJ2-5, is DAGVTQSPTHLIKTRGQQVTLRCSPISGHKSVSWYQQVLGQGPQFIFQYYEKEERGRGNFPDRFSARQFPNYSSELNVNALLLGDSALYLCASSLLGGAVQETQYFGPGTRLLVL.

This rearrangement joins TRBV30 to TRBJ2-4; D may be TRBD1 (5 bases). From germline, CDR1 is GTSNPN and CDR2 SVGIG (reference sequence). There are 17 residues in the CDR3. V was cut by 3 bases and J by 0 bases, with 18 bases left in between. The CDR3 region is CAWSAQTGYLAKNIQYF. DNA of the CDR3: TGTGCCTGGAGCGCCCAAACAGGATATCTAGCCAAAAACATTCAGTACTTC. Complete variable domain (other parts from reference TRBV30 and TRBJ2-4): SQTIHQWPATLVQPVGSPLSLECTVEGTSNPNLYWYRQAAGRGLQLLFYSVGIGQISSEVPQNLSASRPQDRQFILSSKKLLLSDSGFYLCAWSAQTGYLAKNIQYFGAGTRLSVL.

The J gene is TRBJ1-6, the V gene TRBV6-5; D unresolved. The CDR3 loop spans 16 amino acids. Deletions cut 0 bases from V and 6 bases from J, with 12 bases between. Germline V gene lookup returns CDR1 MNHEY and CDR2 SVGAGI. The CDR3 DNA is TGTGCCAGCAGTTACTCGGAACAGACCTTTAATTCACCCCTCCACTTT. Its protein is CASSYSEQTFNSPLHF.

Details on this clone: Other DNA sequences in this sample translate to the same CDR3. The rearrangement uses TRBV4-1 and TRBJ2-7; 9 nucleotides align to TRBD1. Germline V gene data show CDR1 as MGHRA and CDR2 as YSYEKL. The CDR3 extends over 14 amino acids. With 7 bases clipped from V and 1 base from J, the junction kept 5 bases outside the gene matches. CDR3 amino acids: CASKPGQGSYEQYF. The CDR3 DNA reads TGCGCCAGCAAACCGGGACAGGGTTCCTACGAGCAGTACTTC.

The chain employs TRBV25-1 and TRBJ1-6; D is undetermined. V was trimmed by 3 bases and J by 10 bases, leaving 10 bases between them. Germline V gene sequence: CDR1 MGHDK, CDR2 SYGVNS. The CDR3 covers 13 residues. The CDR3 sequence is CASSDAFRSPLHF. The CDR3 DNA reads as TGTGCCAGCAGTGACGCTTTCCGGTCACCCCTCCACTTT.

The rearrangement joins TRBV9 to TRBJ1-2; the D gene is possibly TRBD1 (5 bases). The CDR3 length is 16 residues. Deletions cut 4 bases from V and 0 bases from J, with 16 bases between. From germline, CDR1 is SGDLS and CDR2 YYNGEE. This CDR3 reads CASSPSSGGSNYGYTF. The CDR3 DNA sequence: TGTGCCAGCAGCCCCAGCTCGGGGGGTTCTAACTATGGCTACACCTTC.

This clone was seen only once. This sequence joins TRBV5-1 and TRBJ1-2; 7 bases agree with TRBD1. This CDR3 contains 14 residues. In germline, CDR1 is SGHRS, CDR2 YFSETQ. Losses at the gene ends were 4 bases for V and 7 bases for J; bases not matched to a gene: 10. In DNA form, the CDR3 reads TGCGCCAGCAGCGCGGACAGGTCGGCGAGTGGCTACACCTTC. It is translated as CASSADRSASGYTF.

The rearrangement links TRBV3-1 (or the pseudogene TRBV3-2) to TRBJ2-5; D may be TRBD1 (6 bases). V dropped 3 bases and J dropped 0 bases, with 8 bases sitting between them. The CDR3 sequence is 14 residues long. The germline CDR1 and CDR2 sequences are LGHDT and YNNKEL (reference sequence). DNA of the CDR3: TGTGCCAGCAGCCATAACAGGGACCAAGAGACCCAGTACTTC. Translation gives CASSHNRDQETQYF.